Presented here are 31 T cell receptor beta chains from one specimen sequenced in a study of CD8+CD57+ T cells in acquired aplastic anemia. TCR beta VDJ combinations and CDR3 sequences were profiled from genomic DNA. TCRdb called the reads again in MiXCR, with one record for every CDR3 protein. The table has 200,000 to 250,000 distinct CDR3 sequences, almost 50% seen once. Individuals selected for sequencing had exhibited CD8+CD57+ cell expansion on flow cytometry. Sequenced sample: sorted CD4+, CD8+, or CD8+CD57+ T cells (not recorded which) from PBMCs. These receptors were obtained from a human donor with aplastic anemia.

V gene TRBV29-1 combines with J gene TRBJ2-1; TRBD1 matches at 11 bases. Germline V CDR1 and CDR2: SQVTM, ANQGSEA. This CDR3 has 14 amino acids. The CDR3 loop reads CSPDRGLDYNEQFF. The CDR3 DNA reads TGCAGTCCGGACAGGGGGCTTGACTACAATGAGCAGTTCTTC.

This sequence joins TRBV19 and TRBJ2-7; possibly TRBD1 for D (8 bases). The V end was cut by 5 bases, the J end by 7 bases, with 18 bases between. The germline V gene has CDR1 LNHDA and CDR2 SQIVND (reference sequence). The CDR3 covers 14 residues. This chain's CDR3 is CASSSSQGGEEQYF. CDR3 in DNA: TGTGCCAGTAGTTCCTCACAGGGGGGGGAAGAGCAGTACTTC.

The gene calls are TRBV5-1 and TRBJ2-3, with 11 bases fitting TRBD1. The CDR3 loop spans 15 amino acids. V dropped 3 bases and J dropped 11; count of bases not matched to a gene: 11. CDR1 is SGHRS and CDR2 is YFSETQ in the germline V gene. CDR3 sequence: CASSSGQGVVSEQYF. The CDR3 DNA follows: TGCGCCAGCAGCTCGGGACAGGGGGTGGTAAGTGAGCAGTATTTT.

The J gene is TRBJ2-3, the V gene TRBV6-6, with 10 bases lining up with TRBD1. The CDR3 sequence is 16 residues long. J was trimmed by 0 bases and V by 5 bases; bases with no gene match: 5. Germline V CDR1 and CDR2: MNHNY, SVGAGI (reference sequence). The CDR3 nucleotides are TGTGCCAGCAGTAGGGGGACAGGGGCTAGCACAGATACGCAGTATTTT. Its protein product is CASSRGTGASTDTQYF.

DNA of the CDR3: TGCAGTGTTCACCGGGACAGTTACAATGAGCAGTTCTTC. It translates to CSVHRDSYNEQFF. The V and J genes are TRBV20-1 and TRBJ2-1; 7 bases align to TRBD1. Germline trimming cut 7 bases from V and 4 bases from J; bases unmatched to any gene: 7. The CDR3 loop spans 13 amino acids. The germline gives CDR1 DFQATT, CDR2 SNEGSKA (reference sequence).

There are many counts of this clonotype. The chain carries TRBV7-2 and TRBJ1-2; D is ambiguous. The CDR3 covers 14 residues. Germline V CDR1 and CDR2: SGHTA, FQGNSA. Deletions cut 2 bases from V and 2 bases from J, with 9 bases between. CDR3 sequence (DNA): TGTGCCAGCAGCTTACCTCTTCAGAACTATGGCTACACCTTC. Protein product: CASSLPLQNYGYTF.

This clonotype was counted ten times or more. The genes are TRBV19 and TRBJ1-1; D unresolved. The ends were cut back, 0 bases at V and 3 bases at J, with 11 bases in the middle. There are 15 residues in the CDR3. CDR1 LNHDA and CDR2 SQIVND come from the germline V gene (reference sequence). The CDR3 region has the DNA TGTGCCAGTAGTATAGAATGGAGGCAGCACACTGAAGCTTTCTTT. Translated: CASSIEWRQHTEAFF.

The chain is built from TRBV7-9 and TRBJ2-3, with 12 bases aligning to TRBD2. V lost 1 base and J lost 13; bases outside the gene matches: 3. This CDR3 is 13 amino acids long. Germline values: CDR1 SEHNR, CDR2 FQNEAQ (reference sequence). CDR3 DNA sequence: TGTGCCAGCAGCTTAGAGACTAGCGGGAGCGAGTATTTT. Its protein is CASSLETSGSEYF.

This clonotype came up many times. The CDR3 region has the DNA TGTGCCAGCAGCCAGGGCCTGAATGAAAAACTGTTTTTT. This sequence encodes CASSQGLNEKLFF. The genes are TRBV7-7 and TRBJ1-4; tentatively, D is TRBD1 (5 bases). This CDR3 contains 13 residues. Germline CDR1 and CDR2: SSHAT and FNYEAQ (reference sequence). With 5 bases removed from V and 5 bases from J, the gap between germline ends came to 9 bases.

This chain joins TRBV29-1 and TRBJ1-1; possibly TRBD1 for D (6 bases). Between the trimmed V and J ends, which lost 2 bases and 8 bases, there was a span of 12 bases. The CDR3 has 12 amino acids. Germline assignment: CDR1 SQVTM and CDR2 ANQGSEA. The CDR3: CSVEWQGWEAFF. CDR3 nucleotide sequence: TGCAGCGTTGAATGGCAGGGGTGGGAAGCTTTCTTT.

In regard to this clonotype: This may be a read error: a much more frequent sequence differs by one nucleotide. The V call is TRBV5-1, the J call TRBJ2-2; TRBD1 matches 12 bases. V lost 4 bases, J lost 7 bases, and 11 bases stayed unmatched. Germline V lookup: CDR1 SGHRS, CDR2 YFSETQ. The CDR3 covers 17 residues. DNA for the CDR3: TGCGCCAGCAGCAAAACTGGGACAGGGGGCATCATCGGGGAGCTGTTTTTT. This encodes CASSKTGTGGIIGELFF.

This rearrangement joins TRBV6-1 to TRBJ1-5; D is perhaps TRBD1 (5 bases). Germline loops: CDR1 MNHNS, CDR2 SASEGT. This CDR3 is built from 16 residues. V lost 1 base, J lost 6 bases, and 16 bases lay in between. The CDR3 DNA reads TGTGCCAGCAGTGAAGGGTTTCTCCTCGGGGGTCAGCCCCAGCATTTT. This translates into CASSEGFLLGGQPQHF.

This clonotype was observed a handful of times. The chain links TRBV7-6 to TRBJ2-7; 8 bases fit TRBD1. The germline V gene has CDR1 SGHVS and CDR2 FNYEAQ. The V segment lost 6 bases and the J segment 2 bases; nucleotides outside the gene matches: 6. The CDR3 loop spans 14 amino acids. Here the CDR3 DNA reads TGTGCCAGCAGTATGCAGGGGGCGCCCTACGAGCAGTACTTC. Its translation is CASSMQGAPYEQYF.

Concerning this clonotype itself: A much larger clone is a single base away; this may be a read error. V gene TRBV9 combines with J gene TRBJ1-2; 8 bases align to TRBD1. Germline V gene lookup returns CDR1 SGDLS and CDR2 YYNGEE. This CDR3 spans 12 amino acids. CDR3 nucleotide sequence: TGTGCCAGCAGCGGACAGGGGTCTGGCTGCACCTTC. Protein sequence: CASSGQGSGCTF.

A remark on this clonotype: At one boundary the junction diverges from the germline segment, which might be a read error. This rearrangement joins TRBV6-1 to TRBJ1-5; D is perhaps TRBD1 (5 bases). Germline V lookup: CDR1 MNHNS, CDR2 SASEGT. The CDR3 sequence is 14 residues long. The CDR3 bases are TGTGCCAGCAGAGAAGGTGGGGGTTTAAAGCCCCAGCATTTT. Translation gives CASREGGGLKPQHF.

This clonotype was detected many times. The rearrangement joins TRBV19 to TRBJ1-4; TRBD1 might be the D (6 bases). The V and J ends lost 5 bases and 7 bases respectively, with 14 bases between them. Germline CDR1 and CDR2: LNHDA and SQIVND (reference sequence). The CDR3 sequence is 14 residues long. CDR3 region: CASSPPDRSEKLFF. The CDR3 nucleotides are TGTGCCAGTAGTCCCCCTGACAGGAGTGAAAAACTGTTTTTT.

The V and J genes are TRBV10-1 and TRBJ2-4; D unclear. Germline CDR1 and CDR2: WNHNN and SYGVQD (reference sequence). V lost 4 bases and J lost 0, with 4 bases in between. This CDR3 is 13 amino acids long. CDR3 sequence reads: CASSVQAKNIQYF. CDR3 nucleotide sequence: TGCGCCAGCAGTGTCCAAGCCAAAAACATTCAGTACTTC.

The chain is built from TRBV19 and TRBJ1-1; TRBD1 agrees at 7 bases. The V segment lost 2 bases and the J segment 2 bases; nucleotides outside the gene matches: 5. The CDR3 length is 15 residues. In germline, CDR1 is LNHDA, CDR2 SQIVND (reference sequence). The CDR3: CASSIQGGGNTEAFF. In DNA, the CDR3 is TGTGCCAGTAGTATACAAGGGGGCGGAAACACTGAAGCTTTCTTT. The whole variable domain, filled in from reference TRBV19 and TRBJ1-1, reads DGGITQSPKYLFRKEGQNVTLSCEQNLNHDAMYWYRQDPGQGLRLIYYSQIVNDFQKGDIAEGYSVSREKKESFPLTVTSAQKNPTAFYLCASSIQGGGNTEAFFGQGTRLTVV.

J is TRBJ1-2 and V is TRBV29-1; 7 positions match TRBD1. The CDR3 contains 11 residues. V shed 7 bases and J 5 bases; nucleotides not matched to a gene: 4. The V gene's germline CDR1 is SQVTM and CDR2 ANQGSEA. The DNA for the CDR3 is TGCAGCGGCGAGGGGGCATATGGCTACACCTTC. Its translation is CSGEGAYGYTF.

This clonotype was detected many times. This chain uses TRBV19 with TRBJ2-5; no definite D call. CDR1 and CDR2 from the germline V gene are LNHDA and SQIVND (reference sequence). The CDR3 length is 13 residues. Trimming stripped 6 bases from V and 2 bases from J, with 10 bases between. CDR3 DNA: TGTGCCAGTAGCATAAGAGAACAAGAGACCCAGTACTTC. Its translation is CASSIREQETQYF. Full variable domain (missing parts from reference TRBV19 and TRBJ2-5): DGGITQSPKYLFRKEGQNVTLSCEQNLNHDAMYWYRQDPGQGLRLIYYSQIVNDFQKGDIAEGYSVSREKKESFPLTVTSAQKNPTAFYLCASSIREQETQYFGPGTRLLVL.

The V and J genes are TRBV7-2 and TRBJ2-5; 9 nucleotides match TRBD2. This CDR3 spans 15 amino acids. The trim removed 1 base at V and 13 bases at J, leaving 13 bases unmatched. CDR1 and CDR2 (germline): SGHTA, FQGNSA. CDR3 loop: CASSLGVGRGGTPYF. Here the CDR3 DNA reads TGTGCCAGCAGCTTAGGTGTTGGGCGGGGGGGAACTCCGTACTTC.

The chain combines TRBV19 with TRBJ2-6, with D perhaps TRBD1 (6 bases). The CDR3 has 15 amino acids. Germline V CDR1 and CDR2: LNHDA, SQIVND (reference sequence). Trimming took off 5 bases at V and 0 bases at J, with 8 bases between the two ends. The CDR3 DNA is TGTGCCAGTAGTGGGGGCAGCTCTGGGGCCAACGTCCTGACTTTC. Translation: CASSGGSSGANVLTF.

For the CDR3, the DNA is TGTGCCATCAGGACCGCCCCCGCGGACGAGCAGTACTTC. Translated: CAIRTAPADEQYF. V usage is TRBV10-3 and J usage is TRBJ2-7, with D unclear. The ends were cut back, 6 bases at V and 5 bases at J, with 14 bases in the middle. The CDR3 consists of 13 residues. Germline V gene data show CDR1 as ENHRY and CDR2 as SYGVKD.

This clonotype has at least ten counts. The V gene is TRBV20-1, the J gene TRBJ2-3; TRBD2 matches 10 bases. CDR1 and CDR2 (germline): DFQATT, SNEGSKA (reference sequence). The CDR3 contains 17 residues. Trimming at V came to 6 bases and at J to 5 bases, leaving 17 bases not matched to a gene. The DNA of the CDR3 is TGCAGTGCGCCCCGATCGAGAGGAGCGGGGGGGCAAGATACGCAGTATTTT. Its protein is CSAPRSRGAGGQDTQYF.

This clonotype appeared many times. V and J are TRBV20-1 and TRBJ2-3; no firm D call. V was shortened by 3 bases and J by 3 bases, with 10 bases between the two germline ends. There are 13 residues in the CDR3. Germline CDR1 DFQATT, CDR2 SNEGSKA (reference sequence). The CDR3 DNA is TGCAGTGCTAGCCCCTCCTCAACAGATACGCAGTATTTT. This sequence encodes CSASPSSTDTQYF.

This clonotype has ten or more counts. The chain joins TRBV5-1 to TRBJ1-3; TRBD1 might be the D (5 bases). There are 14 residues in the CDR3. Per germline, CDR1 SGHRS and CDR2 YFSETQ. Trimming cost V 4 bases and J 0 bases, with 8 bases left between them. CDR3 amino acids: CASSPGTSGNTIYF. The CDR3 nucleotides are TGCGCCAGCAGCCCGGGGACCTCTGGAAACACCATATATTTT.

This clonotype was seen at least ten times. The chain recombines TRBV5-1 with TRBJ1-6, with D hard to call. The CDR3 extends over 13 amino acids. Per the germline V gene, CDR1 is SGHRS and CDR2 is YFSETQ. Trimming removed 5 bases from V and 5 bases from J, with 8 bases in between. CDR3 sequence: CASREENNSPLHF. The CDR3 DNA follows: TGCGCCAGCAGAGAGGAGAATAATTCACCCCTCCACTTT.

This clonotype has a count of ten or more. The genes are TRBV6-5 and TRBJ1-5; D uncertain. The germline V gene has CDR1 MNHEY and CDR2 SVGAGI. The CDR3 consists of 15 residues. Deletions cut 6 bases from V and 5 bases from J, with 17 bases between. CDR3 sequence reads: CASSRGRRTDQPQHF. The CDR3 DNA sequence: TGTGCCAGCAGCCGAGGACGGAGGACTGATCAGCCCCAGCATTTT.

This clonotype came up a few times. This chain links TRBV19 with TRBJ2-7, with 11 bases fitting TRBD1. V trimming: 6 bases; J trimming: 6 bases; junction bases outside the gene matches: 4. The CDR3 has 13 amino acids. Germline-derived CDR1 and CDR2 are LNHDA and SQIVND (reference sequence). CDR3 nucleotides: TGTGCCAGTAGAGTGGGGACAGGGGGCGAGCAGTACTTC. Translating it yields CASRVGTGGEQYF.

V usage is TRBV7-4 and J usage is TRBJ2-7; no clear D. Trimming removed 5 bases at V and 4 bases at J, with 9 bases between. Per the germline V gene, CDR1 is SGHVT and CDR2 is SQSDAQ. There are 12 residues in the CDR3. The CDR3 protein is CASSETPYEQYF. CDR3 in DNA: TGTGCCAGCAGCGAAACCCCGTACGAGCAGTACTTC.

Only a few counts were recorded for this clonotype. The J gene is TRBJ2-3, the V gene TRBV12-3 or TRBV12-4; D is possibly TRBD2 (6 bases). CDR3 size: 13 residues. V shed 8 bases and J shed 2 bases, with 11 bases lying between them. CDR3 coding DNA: TGTGCCAGCGGCGGGGCACTCACAGATACGCAGTATTTT. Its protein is CASGGALTDTQYF.